This TCR beta chain was identified during a study of blood T cells in healthy people across ages. Primed by a sample-barcoded 5' primer and a J-beta primer mix, a second PCR proceeded for about 7 to 11 cycles. TCRdb used MiXCR to reprocess the 5' RACE reads, holding one entry per CDR3 protein. The sample shows fewer than 900,000 distinct CDR3 sequences, 40% to 45% of them seen only once. The CDR3 loop spans 16 amino acids. The rearrangement links TRBV21-1 to TRBJ1-1. TRBV21-1 is designated a pseudogene. This TCR derives from a woman aged 55-75 years in good health. The source material was blood. This chain's CDR3 is CASSKRTGLLNTEAFF. Here the CDR3 DNA reads TGTGCCAGCAGCAAAAGGACAGGTCTCCTGAACACTGAAGCTTTCTTT.